The following is a T cell receptor beta chain sequence with its context. This sample is drawn from a study of OX40 agonist ivuxolimab in advanced cancers. For the study at large: Antecedent anti-PD-1, anti-PD-L1 or anti-CTLA-4 therapy was permissible, with under 50% having received some. Partial responses, seen in three patients, involved one hepatocellular carcinoma and two cutaneous melanomas.

Individuals having autoimmune disease history or systemic immunosuppression were not enrolled. The V gene's germline CDR1 is SGHDN and CDR2 FVKESK. With 5 bases removed from V and 7 bases from J, the gap between germline ends came to 27 bases. The CDR3 has 17 amino acids. Repertoires were generated with immunoSEQ multiplex PCR, while TCRdb's copy carries only in-frame clones and drops some. The sample lists tens of thousands of clones, nearly 90% seen once, with approximately 1.4% in the top ten. The sample in question was CD4+ or CD8+ T cells sorted from blood, obtained in a trial of the OX40 agonist ivuxolimab. The chain couples TRBV14 to TRBJ2-7, with D possibly being TRBD1 (6 bases). The receptor was derived from an adult with an advanced solid tumor such as melanoma, head and neck, liver or kidney cancer. The CDR3 DNA is TGTGCCAGCAGCGGACAGAAATTGGGGCTAATAAATACTGAGCAGTACTTC. It codes for CASSGQKLGLINTEQYF.